A single sample is the source of the 30 T cell receptor beta chains below, sequenced in a study of blood T cell repertoires in COVID-19. Repertoires were generated with immunoSEQ multiplex PCR, while TCRdb's copy carries only in-frame clones and drops some. The table shows 100,000 to 150,000 clones, with 70% to 90% occurring only once. Sample: peripheral blood. The source of these receptors is a man between 60 and 75 years old with acute or convalescent COVID-19.

The rearrangement links TRBV9 to TRBJ2-7; no firm D call. Germline-derived CDR1 and CDR2 are SGDLS and YYNGEE. CDR3 length: 13 amino acids. V shed 5 bases and J shed 3 bases, with 12 bases lying between them. CDR3 in amino acids: CASSAGLVYEQYF. CDR3 coding DNA: TGTGCCAGCAGTGCCGGTCTGGTCTACGAGCAGTACTTC.

The rearrangement links TRBV6-5 to TRBJ1-1; TRBD1 might be the D (5 bases). V lost 7 bases to trimming and J lost 5 bases, with 14 bases between them. Germline V CDR1 and CDR2: MNHEY, SVGAGI. The CDR3 consists of 13 residues. DNA of the CDR3: TGTGCCAGCACCAAACGGGGGACGACTGAAGCTTTCTTT. Encoded protein: CASTKRGTTEAFF.

The chain has TRBV7-2 and TRBJ1-1; D gene ambiguous. V shed 1 base and J shed 4 bases, with 13 bases lying between them. CDR1 is SGHTA and CDR2 is FQGNSA in the germline V gene. This CDR3 is built from 15 residues. Here the CDR3 DNA reads TGTGCCAGCAGCTTAGATTCGGGAAGTCGCACTGAAGCTTTCTTT. Amino acid sequence: CASSLDSGSRTEAFF.

V gene TRBV7-9 combines with J gene TRBJ2-5; tentative D call: TRBD2 (5 bases). The CDR3 runs to 15 residues. The V end was cut by 4 bases, the J end by 5 bases, with 17 bases between. Germline-derived CDR1 and CDR2 are SEHNR and FQNEAQ (reference sequence). The DNA for the CDR3 is TGTGCCAGCAGCTGGATTCGTTCGCAGCGGGAGACCCAGTACTTC. Protein: CASSWIRSQRETQYF.

CDR3 DNA: TGCGCCAGCAGCACCACCGGGACAGGGGGTCAAGAGACCCAGTACTTC. Encoded protein: CASSTTGTGGQETQYF. The rearrangement joins TRBV5-1 to TRBJ2-5; TRBD1 matches at 11 bases. Germline values: CDR1 SGHRS, CDR2 YFSETQ. This CDR3 has 16 residues. Trimming removed 4 bases from V and 2 bases from J; junction bases left unmatched: 7.

The V and J genes are TRBV6-1 and TRBJ1-1, with D possibly matching TRBD1 (5 bases). Germline loops: CDR1 MNHNS, CDR2 SASEGT. V shed 2 bases and J shed 7 bases, with 8 bases lying between them. CDR3 length: 12 residues. The DNA for the CDR3 is TGTGCCAGCAGTGAAATGGGGGGTGAAGCTTTCTTT. It yields the protein CASSEMGGEAFF.

J is TRBJ1-6 and V is TRBV28, with 9 nucleotides matching TRBD1. Germline CDR1 is MDHEN and CDR2 is SYDVKM. V lost 5 bases, J lost 9 bases, and 8 bases stayed unmatched. This CDR3 is 15 amino acids long. In DNA form, the CDR3 reads TGTGCCAGCAGTCCAGGACAGGGGAATCGTTCACCCCTCCACTTT. Encoded protein: CASSPGQGNRSPLHF.

V is TRBV6-2 or TRBV6-3 and J is TRBJ1-1, with a possible D match to TRBD1 (5 bases). Looked up from germline, CDR1 is MNHEY and CDR2 is SVGEGT. V gave up 0 bases and J gave up 5 bases, with 7 bases separating them. The CDR3 totals 13 residues. The DNA of the CDR3 is TGTGCCAGCAGTTACTCACAGGCAACTGAAGCTTTCTTT. The encoded protein is CASSYSQATEAFF.

The chain joins TRBV3-1 (or the pseudogene TRBV3-2) to TRBJ1-1; D gene ambiguous. From germline, CDR1 is LGHDT and CDR2 YNNKEL (reference sequence). The CDR3 is 15 residues long. The V end was cut by 0 bases, the J end by 1 base, with 9 bases between. CDR3 sequence: CASSQDRTQNTEAFF. Here the CDR3 DNA reads TGTGCCAGCAGCCAAGATCGAACACAGAACACTGAAGCTTTCTTT.

The chain joins TRBV28 to TRBJ1-1; the match to TRBD1 covers 9 bases. The CDR3 length is 15 residues. Losses at the gene ends were 4 bases for V and 4 bases for J; bases not matched to a gene: 7. Germline lookup yields CDR1 MDHEN and CDR2 SYDVKM. The CDR3 DNA reads TGTGCCAGCAGTTCCCGGGACAGGGTGAGCACTGAAGCTTTCTTT. Protein sequence: CASSSRDRVSTEAFF.

The chain employs TRBV10-3 and TRBJ2-7; a possible D gene is TRBD1 (5 bases). The V end was cut by 3 bases, the J end by 2 bases, with 11 bases between. The V gene's germline CDR1 is ENHRY and CDR2 SYGVKD. This CDR3 region has 14 residues. The DNA for the CDR3 is TGTGCCATCAGTGATGGGGCCTCCCCCTACGAGCAGTACTTC. This sequence encodes CAISDGASPYEQYF.

This chain links TRBV19 with TRBJ2-7; weak D call: TRBD2 (5 bases). Germline values: CDR1 LNHDA, CDR2 SQIVND (reference sequence). The CDR3 runs 14 residues. The V end was cut by 5 bases, the J end by 2 bases, with 13 bases between. CDR3 sequence reads: CASSLRTVPYEQYF. CDR3 in DNA: TGTGCCAGTAGTTTAAGGACTGTTCCCTACGAGCAGTACTTC.

This clone came up a few times. The chain is built from TRBV19 and TRBJ2-5; 10 positions match TRBD2. Germline CDR1 and CDR2: LNHDA and SQIVND (reference sequence). The CDR3 covers 17 residues. Trimming at V came to 6 bases and at J to 3 bases, leaving 13 bases not matched to a gene. CDR3: CASRDSGRALGEETQYF. The CDR3 DNA follows: TGTGCCAGTAGGGACAGCGGGAGGGCCCTCGGAGAAGAGACCCAGTACTTC.

The DNA for the CDR3 is TGTGCCAGCAGCGTAGGAGGGTCGGAGACCCAGTACTTC. It is translated as CASSVGGSETQYF. The V call is TRBV9, the J call TRBJ2-5, with a possible D match to TRBD2 (5 bases). The germline V gene encodes CDR1 SGDLS and CDR2 YYNGEE. With 0 bases removed from V and 5 bases from J, the gap between germline ends came to 8 bases. The CDR3 sequence is 13 residues long.

This chain links TRBV5-1 with TRBJ2-3; 7 bases line up with TRBD2. Trimming cost V 0 bases and J 0 bases; bases outside gene matches: 7. Germline V gene lookup returns CDR1 SGHRS and CDR2 YFSETQ. The CDR3 runs to 17 residues. CDR3 region: CASSLGSSGFSTDTQYF. In DNA, the CDR3 is TGCGCCAGCAGCTTGGGGTCTAGCGGCTTTAGCACAGATACGCAGTATTTT.

The V and J genes are TRBV28 and TRBJ1-5; weak D call: TRBD1 (6 bases). The CDR3 covers 16 residues. CDR1 MDHEN and CDR2 SYDVKM come from the germline V gene. Trimming left V 5 bases short and J 0 bases short, with 14 bases between. CDR3 protein: CASSNGQYDSNQPQHF. For the CDR3, the DNA is TGTGCCAGCAGTAACGGACAGTACGATAGCAATCAGCCCCAGCATTTT.

The V and J genes are TRBV14 and TRBJ2-1; D is perhaps TRBD2 (6 bases). The germline V gene encodes CDR1 SGHDN and CDR2 FVKESK. Trimming took off 1 base at V and 10 bases at J, with 11 bases between the two ends. The CDR3 contains 13 residues. In nucleotides, the CDR3 is TGTGCCAGCAGCCAAGTACTAGCTCGGGAGCAGTTCTTC. It specifies CASSQVLAREQFF.

This clone was seen only once. The chain uses TRBV10-1 and TRBJ2-7, with D possibly matching TRBD1 (6 bases). Trimming cost V 6 bases and J 8 bases, with 11 bases left between them. The CDR3 totals 11 residues. The germline V gene encodes CDR1 WNHNN and CDR2 SYGVQD (reference sequence). The DNA of the CDR3 is TGCGCCAGCAGGGGAACAGGGAAGCAGTACTTC. This codes for CASRGTGKQYF.

The chain joins TRBV6-5 to TRBJ1-4; 9 nucleotides agree with TRBD1. CDR1 MNHEY and CDR2 SVGAGI come from the germline V gene. This CDR3 is built from 14 residues. The junction had 6 bases not matched to a gene; V was cut back by 6 bases and J by 7 bases. Here the CDR3 reads CASRPGQGLEKLFF. The CDR3 bases are TGTGCCAGCAGACCGGGACAGGGCCTTGAAAAACTGTTTTTT.

This sequence joins TRBV6-1 and TRBJ1-3, with D maybe TRBD1 (6 bases). With 6 bases removed from V and 2 bases from J, the gap between germline ends came to 14 bases. The CDR3 totals 15 residues. Germline loops: CDR1 MNHNS, CDR2 SASEGT. The CDR3 bases are TGTGCCAGCAGGGGCCGGGACACGGCTGGAAACACCATATATTTT. Translating it yields CASRGRDTAGNTIYF.

CDR3 residues: CASSVGGSNQPQHF. CDR3 in DNA: TGTGCCAGCAGTGTTGGGGGGTCCAATCAGCCCCAGCATTTT. The rearrangement joins TRBV2 to TRBJ1-5, with D tentatively TRBD1 (5 bases). Trimming shortened V by 4 bases and J by 3 bases, and 10 bases separated the two germline ends. Germline V gene sequence: CDR1 SNHLY, CDR2 FYNNEI. The CDR3 loop spans 14 amino acids.

The chain employs TRBV6-5 and TRBJ2-7; the match to TRBD2 covers 9 bases. V trimming: 7 bases; J trimming: 2 bases; junction bases outside the gene matches: 9. Germline V gene data show CDR1 as MNHEY and CDR2 as SVGAGI. This CDR3 spans 15 amino acids. The CDR3 region is CASTPRSGGTYEQYF. The CDR3 region has the DNA TGTGCCAGCACCCCCCGGAGCGGGGGGACCTACGAGCAGTACTTC.

This rearrangement joins TRBV5-5 to TRBJ1-5, with no clear D. This CDR3 has 14 amino acids. Trimming pared 0 bases from V and 3 bases from J, leaving 7 bases between. Germline V gene data show CDR1 as SGHKS and CDR2 as YYEKEE (reference sequence). The DNA of the CDR3 is TGTGCCAGCAGCTTGGAATGGCTCAATCAGCCCCAGCATTTT. Its translation is CASSLEWLNQPQHF. Full variable domain (remainder filled in from reference TRBV5-5 and TRBJ1-5): DAGVTQSPTHLIKTRGQQVTLRCSPISGHKSVSWYQQVLGQGPQFIFQYYEKEERGRGNFPDRFSARQFPNYSSELNVNALLLGDSALYLCASSLEWLNQPQHFGDGTRLSIL.

V usage is TRBV28 and J usage is TRBJ2-2, with TRBD2 matching 15 bases. The germline gives CDR1 MDHEN, CDR2 SYDVKM. CDR3 length: 18 residues. The J segment lost 6 bases and the V segment lost 8 bases, leaving 13 bases of the junction unmatched. CDR3 protein: CASLPGLAGGDPPGELFF. CDR3 nucleotide sequence: TGTGCCAGCCTTCCGGGACTAGCGGGAGGAGATCCCCCCGGGGAGCTGTTTTTT. The full variable domain, its missing parts supplied by reference TRBV28 and TRBJ2-2, is DVKVTQSSRYLVKRTGEKVFLECVQDMDHENMFWYRQDPGLGLRLIYFSYDVKMKEKGDIPEGYSVSREKKERFSLILESASTNQTSMYLCASLPGLAGGDPPGELFFGEGSRLTVL.

V gene TRBV7-2 combines with J gene TRBJ2-7, with TRBD1 matching over 9 bases. The trim removed 4 bases at V and 7 bases at J, leaving 8 bases unmatched. Germline CDR1 reads SGHTA; CDR2 reads FQGNSA. There are 14 residues in the CDR3. The CDR3 coding sequence is TGTGCCAGCAGCTCCGGACAGGGGATGGAGGAGCAGTACTTC. Its translation is CASSSGQGMEEQYF.

The chain links TRBV5-1 to TRBJ2-2; D gene ambiguous. V lost 0 bases to trimming and J lost 4 bases, with 4 bases between them. There are 13 residues in the CDR3. The V gene's germline CDR1 is SGHRS and CDR2 YFSETQ. CDR3 in DNA: TGCGCCAGCAGCTTGGGGGCCACCGGGGAGCTGTTTTTT. The encoded protein is CASSLGATGELFF.

The chain uses TRBV28 and TRBJ1-1; possibly TRBD1 for D (5 bases). The CDR3 is 13 residues long. The V end was cut by 3 bases, the J end by 11 bases, with 16 bases between. The V gene's germline CDR1 is MDHEN and CDR2 SYDVKM. The CDR3 loop is CASSFQGGVTAFF. CDR3 nucleotide sequence: TGTGCCAGCAGTTTCCAGGGTGGAGTGACGGCTTTCTTT.

The genes are TRBV18 and TRBJ2-1, with a tentative D call TRBD2 (5 bases). Germline V gene sequence: CDR1 KGHSH, CDR2 LQKENI. The CDR3 covers 11 residues. DNA for the CDR3: TGTGCAGGAGGCTCCTACAATGAGCAGTTCTTC. This codes for CAGGSYNEQFF. The entire variable domain, with the rest obtained from reference TRBV18 and TRBJ2-1, is as follows: NAGVMQNPRHLVRRRGQEARLRCSPMKGHSHVYWYRQLPEEGLKFMVYLQKENIIDESGMPKERFSAEFPKEGPSILRIQQVVRGDSAAYFCAGGSYNEQFFGPGTRLTVL.

The chain employs TRBV3-1 (or the pseudogene TRBV3-2) and TRBJ2-6; D perhaps matches TRBD2 (5 bases). The germline CDR1 and CDR2 sequences are LGHDT and YNNKEL (reference sequence). V lost 1 base and J lost 0, with 7 bases in between. The CDR3 consists of 16 residues. The chain's CDR3 is CASSQGGSSGANVLTF. The DNA for the CDR3 is TGTGCCAGCAGCCAAGGAGGGAGCTCTGGGGCCAACGTCCTGACTTTC.

This chain connects TRBV10-3 to TRBJ1-6; 10 bases are a match to TRBD1. The CDR3 has 14 amino acids. V shed 10 bases, J shed 7 bases, and the junction held 7 bases outside the gene matches. Germline V lookup: CDR1 ENHRY, CDR2 SYGVKD. CDR3 protein: CATSPGQGNSPLHF. CDR3 sequence (DNA): TGTGCCACTTCTCCGGGACAGGGGAATTCACCCCTCCACTTT.